This T cell receptor (beta chain) was found in a study of CD8 T cells in ankylosing spondylitis (dated by TCRdb to 2016 to 2017). Context from the whole study: To find TCR variants linked to disease, the study profiled T cell receptor beta repertoires in ankylosing spondylitis patients and healthy donors. The full study cohort was made up of 25 to 30 ankylosing spondylitis patients and 108 healthy donors. Peripheral blood samples were taken, and synovial fluid was additionally collected from ankylosing spondylitis patients. The full study reports these points: Some motif variants had previously been reported in the synovial fluid and blood of reactive arthritis patients, which suggests shared mechanisms of disease initiation. A TCR beta motif made up of eight or nine highly homologous amino acid variants appeared to be characteristic of blood from ankylosing spondylitis patients. The disease-linked clones showed a CD8+ phenotype and occurred at relatively low frequencies in peripheral blood. The disease-linked clones were reported as significantly enriched in matched synovial fluid samples from ankylosing spondylitis patients.

Data came from an Illumina HiSeq 2500. Quantitative 5'-RACE with molecular barcodes was used to prepare TCR beta libraries. The paper's data handling went like this. Disease-linked TCR variants were identified with a new computational method built on a probabilistic model of VDJ rearrangement. Through fastp at Q25 and MiXCR, TCRdb rebuilt clones from the public reads, retaining in-frame beta chains. Merged by CDR3 protein, the rows form single entries marked with the most common genes and DNA. None of the V and J calls come from the authors' own analysis; TCRdb made them. In this sample the table shows approximately 260,000 distinct CDR3 sequences, over 15% of which occur a single time. Of the sample, around 30% falls within the top ten clones. This clonotype has more than one count but fewer than ten. Its binding antigen is unknown. Base quality data are lacking; no much larger clone is found one base away.

This TCR was sampled from a male donor with ankylosing spondylitis or in good health (not recorded which). Sequencing was carried out using blood, either unsorted or a sorted T cell fraction (not recorded which).

The bases are TGTGCCAGCAGTTTGGCACAGACGAACACTGAAGCTTTCTTT. Translated, this is CASSLAQTNTEAFF. The chain was built from TRBV27 and TRBJ1-1, with an unclear D gene assignment. Reading from cysteine to phenylalanine, the CDR3 counts 14 amino acids. Only CDR3 DNA remains: 42 bases, in frame from the first base. The germline V gene (reference sequence) yields MNHEY for CDR1 and SMNVEV for CDR2. V and J lose 3 bases and 1 base, and a span of 9 bases separates them.